This TCR beta chain was captured in a study of blood T cell repertoires in COVID-19. Study as a whole: The United States, Italy and Spain provided the acute and convalescent COVID-19 samples. From T cells, B-cell-depleted T cells, or PBMCs came the material, which was cDNA or gDNA.

Per the original data handling: Counts of nucleated cells, estimated from reference gene primer amplification, were obtained. Clones were read by immunoSEQ multiplex PCR, and TCRdb kept only the in-frame ones, dropping some. D and trimming were read from the DNA, whereas the V and J calls and clone size are those reported in that table. Of some 47,000 clones listed, 90% are singletons. This CDR3 has 15 residues. Unmatched junction bases numbered 9, after V lost 4 bases and J lost 5 bases. Germline CDR1 reads SGHDN; CDR2 reads FVKESK. The TCR originated in a man in his 70s with acute or convalescent COVID-19. The sequencing sample was made of peripheral blood. The V and J genes are TRBV14 and TRBJ1-2, with 8 bases identical to TRBD1. Written as DNA, the CDR3 is TGTGCCAGCAGCCGGACTCAGGGGGCGAGGTATGGCTACACCTTC. This sequence encodes CASSRTQGARYGYTF.